The sequence of this T cell receptor (beta chain) was determined in a study of cytomegalovirus exposure and HLA in healthy donors. Overall study results and limits: Three chains linked to CMV were shown in vitro to be specific for CMV antigens. Within the approximately 110 validation repertoires, first-cohort TCR clusters tended to co-occur, according to a later analysis. 164 TCR beta chains were listed as cytomegalovirus-associated. Rarity held for most TCR sequences, but there were some public TCRs that occurred in many donors.

The assay was immunoSEQ multiplex PCR, and TCRdb's table has in-frame clones only and misses some. The sample shows some 160,000 clones, 91% of them seen only once. This clone was recorded once. No antigen is known for it. The CDR3 contains 16 residues. The V end was cut by 3 bases, the J end by 6 bases, with 21 bases between. In germline, CDR1 is SGHKS, CDR2 YYEKEE (reference sequence). The chain recombines TRBV5-5 with TRBJ2-5; tentatively, D is TRBD1 (5 bases). This clonotype originated in a man younger than 35 in good health and CMV-seronegative. The specimen sequenced was PBMCs. In DNA, the CDR3 is TGTGCCAGCAGCTCCCTTCAGGAAGGGGTGACAAAGACCCAGTACTTC. It codes for CASSSLQEGVTKTQYF.